This TCR beta chain was sequenced in a study of radiotherapy plus CTLA-4 blockade in lung cancer. The overall study: 18% of patients responded objectively, and roughly 34% achieved disease control. Points from the study as a whole: Expansion in blood of tumor-derived TCR clones was seen after radiotherapy plus ipilimumab. Response was reportedly best predicted by early blood T cell clone dynamics, with interferon-beta.

Generated by immunoSEQ multiplex PCR, the TCRdb table keeps only in-frame clones and is missing some. The repertoire holds some 90,000 clones, with around 83% as singletons. Those patients who had chemo-refractory metastatic non-small-cell lung cancer were given focal radiation along with CTLA-4 blockade through ipilimumab. Points on this clone: Its antigen is not known.

Sequenced material: peripheral blood, taken from a patient treated with radiotherapy plus ipilimumab. This TCR was sampled from a human donor with non-small cell lung cancer who had stable disease on radiotherapy plus ipilimumab.

CDR3 amino acids: CASSYGTEETQYF. The CDR3 DNA is TGTGCCAGCAGTTATGGTACGGAAGAGACCCAGTACTTC. The chain has TRBV6-6 and TRBJ2-5; D call uncertain. V was shortened by 3 bases and J by 3 bases, with 8 bases between the two germline ends. CDR3 length equals 13 residues. Germline V gives CDR1 MNHNY, CDR2 SVGAGI (reference sequence).